One T cell receptor beta chain is described in this entry. Antigen: not known. MiXCR, run by TCRdb on the 5' RACE reads, gives a single entry per CDR3 protein. The table has a few hundred thousand distinct CDR3 sequences, around 19% seen once. The source of the sample is a study of T cells after yellow fever vaccination. Study-level findings and limits: CD4 and CD8 compartments shared a small share of clonotypes, likely from convergent recombination.

V lost 3 bases, J lost 3 bases, and 5 bases stayed unmatched. This CDR3 is built from 15 residues. The J gene is TRBJ2-5, the V gene TRBV12-3 or TRBV12-4; 9 bases line up with TRBD2. Sequenced here: PBMCs, sampled before the yellow fever booster vaccination. The receptor was derived from a man aged 18 to 30 who received the YFV17D yellow fever vaccine. The CDR3 here is CASSLGLALEETQYF. The CDR3 DNA follows: TGTGCCAGCAGTTTGGGACTAGCTCTTGAAGAGACCCAGTACTTC.